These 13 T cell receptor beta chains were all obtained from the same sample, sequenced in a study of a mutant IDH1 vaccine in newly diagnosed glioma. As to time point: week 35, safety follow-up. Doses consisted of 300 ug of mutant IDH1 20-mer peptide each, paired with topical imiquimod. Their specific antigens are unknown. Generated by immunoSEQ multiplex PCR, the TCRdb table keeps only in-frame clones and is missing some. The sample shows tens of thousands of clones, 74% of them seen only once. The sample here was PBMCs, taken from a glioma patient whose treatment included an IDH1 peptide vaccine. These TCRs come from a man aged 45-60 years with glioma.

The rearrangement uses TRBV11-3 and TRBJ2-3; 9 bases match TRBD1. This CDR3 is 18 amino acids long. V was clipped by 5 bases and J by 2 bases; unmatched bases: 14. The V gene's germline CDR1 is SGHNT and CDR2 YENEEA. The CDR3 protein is CASSPGTGLKPDTDTQYF. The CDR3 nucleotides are TGTGCCAGCAGCCCCGGGACAGGGCTAAAACCGGACACAGATACGCAGTATTTT.

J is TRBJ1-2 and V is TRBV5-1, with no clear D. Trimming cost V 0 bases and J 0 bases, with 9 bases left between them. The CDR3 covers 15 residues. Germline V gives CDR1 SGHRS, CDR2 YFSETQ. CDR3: CASSLGGASNYGYTF. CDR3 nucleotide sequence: TGCGCCAGCAGCTTGGGAGGAGCCTCTAACTATGGCTACACCTTC.

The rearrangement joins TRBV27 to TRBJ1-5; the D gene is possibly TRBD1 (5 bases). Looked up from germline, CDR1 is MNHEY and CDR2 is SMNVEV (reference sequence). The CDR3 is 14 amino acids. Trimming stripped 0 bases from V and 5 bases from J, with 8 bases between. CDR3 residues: CASSLSGDYQPQHF. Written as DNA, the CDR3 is TGTGCCAGCAGTTTATCGGGGGACTATCAGCCCCAGCATTTT.

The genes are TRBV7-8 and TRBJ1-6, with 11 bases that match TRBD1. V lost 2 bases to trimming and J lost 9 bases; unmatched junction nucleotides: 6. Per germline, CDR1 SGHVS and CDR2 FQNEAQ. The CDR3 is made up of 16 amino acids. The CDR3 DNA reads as TGTGCCAGCAGCTTATGGGGACAGGGGGTCAGTTCACCCCTCCACTTT. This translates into CASSLWGQGVSSPLHF.

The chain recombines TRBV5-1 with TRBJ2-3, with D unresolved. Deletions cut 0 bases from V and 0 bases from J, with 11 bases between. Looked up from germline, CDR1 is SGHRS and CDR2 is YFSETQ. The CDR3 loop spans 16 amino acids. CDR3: CASSLEGSTSTDTQYF. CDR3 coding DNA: TGCGCCAGCAGCTTGGAGGGAAGCACTAGCACAGATACGCAGTATTTT.

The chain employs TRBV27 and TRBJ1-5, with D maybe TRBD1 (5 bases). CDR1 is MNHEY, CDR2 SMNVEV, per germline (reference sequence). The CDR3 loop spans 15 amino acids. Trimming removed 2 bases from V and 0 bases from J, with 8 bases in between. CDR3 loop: CASSLVGDSNQPQHF. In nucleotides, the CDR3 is TGTGCCAGCAGTTTAGTGGGGGATAGCAATCAGCCCCAGCATTTT.

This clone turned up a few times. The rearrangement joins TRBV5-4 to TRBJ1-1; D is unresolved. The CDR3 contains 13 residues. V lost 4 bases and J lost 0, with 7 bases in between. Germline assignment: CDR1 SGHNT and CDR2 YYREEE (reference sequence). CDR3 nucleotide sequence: TGTGCCAGCAGCCCCGAGTTGAACACTGAAGCTTTCTTT. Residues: CASSPELNTEAFF.

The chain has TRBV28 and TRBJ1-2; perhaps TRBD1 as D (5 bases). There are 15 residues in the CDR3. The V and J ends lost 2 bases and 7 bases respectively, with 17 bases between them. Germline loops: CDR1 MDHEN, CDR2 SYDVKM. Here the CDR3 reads CASSLTSLRAGGYTF. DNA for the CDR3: TGTGCCAGCAGTTTAACCTCTCTCAGGGCTGGTGGCTACACCTTC.

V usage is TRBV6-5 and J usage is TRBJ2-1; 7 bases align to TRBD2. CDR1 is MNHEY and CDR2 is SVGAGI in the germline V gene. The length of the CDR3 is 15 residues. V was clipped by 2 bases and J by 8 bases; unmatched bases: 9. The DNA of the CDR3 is TGTGCCAGCAGTTACGAACCTTCCGGGGGGTATGAGCAGTTCTTC. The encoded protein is CASSYEPSGGYEQFF.

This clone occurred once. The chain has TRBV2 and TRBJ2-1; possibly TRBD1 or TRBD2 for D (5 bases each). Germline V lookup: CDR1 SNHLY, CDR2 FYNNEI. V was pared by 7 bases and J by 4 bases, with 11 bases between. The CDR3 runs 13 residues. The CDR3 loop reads CASIEGQYNEQFF. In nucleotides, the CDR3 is TGTGCCAGCATCGAGGGGCAGTACAATGAGCAGTTCTTC.

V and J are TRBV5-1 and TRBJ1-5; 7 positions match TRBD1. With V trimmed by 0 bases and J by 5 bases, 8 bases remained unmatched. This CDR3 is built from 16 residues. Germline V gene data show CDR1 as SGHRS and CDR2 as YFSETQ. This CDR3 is CASSLGPGGSYQPQHF. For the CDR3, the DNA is TGCGCCAGCAGCTTGGGCCCAGGGGGTTCCTATCAGCCCCAGCATTTT.

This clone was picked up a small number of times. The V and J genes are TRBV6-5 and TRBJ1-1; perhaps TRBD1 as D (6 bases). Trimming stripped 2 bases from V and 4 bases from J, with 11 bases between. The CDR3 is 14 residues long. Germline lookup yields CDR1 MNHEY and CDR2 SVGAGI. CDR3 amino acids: CASSYRGGGTEAFF. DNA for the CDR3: TGTGCCAGCAGTTACCGAGGGGGGGGCACTGAAGCTTTCTTT.

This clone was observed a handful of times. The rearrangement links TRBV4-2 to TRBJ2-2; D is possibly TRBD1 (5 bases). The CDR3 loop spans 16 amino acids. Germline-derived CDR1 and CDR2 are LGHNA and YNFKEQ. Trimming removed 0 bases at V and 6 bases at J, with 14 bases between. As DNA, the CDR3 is TGTGCCAGCAGCCAAGAGGCAGGGCTCCTTCCCGGGGAGCTGTTTTTT. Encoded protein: CASSQEAGLLPGELFF.